This T cell receptor beta chain was profiled in a study of blood T cell repertoires in COVID-19. The CDR3 has 17 amino acids. Germline-derived CDR1 and CDR2 are LNHNV and YYDKDF (reference sequence). Trimming stripped 3 bases from V and 4 bases from J, with 20 bases between. The repertoire was sequenced with immunoSEQ multiplex PCR; TCRdb's copy has only in-frame clones and lacks some. Of about 200,000 clones in the sample, 70% to 90% were seen once. Specimen: peripheral blood. The clonotype was recovered from a woman older than 75 with acute or convalescent COVID-19. J is TRBJ2-3 and V is TRBV15; D perhaps matches TRBD2 (6 bases). The CDR3 DNA reads as TGTGCCACCAGCAGCCCCTATGAACTAGCTCAGGCAGATACGCAGTATTTT. Its translation is CATSSPYELAQADTQYF.